Here is one TCR beta chain with its context. The V end was cut by 8 bases, the J end by 5 bases, with 21 bases between. This CDR3 is 16 amino acids long. Germline V gene data show CDR1 as MDHEN and CDR2 as SYDVKM. Blood got drawn at baseline, again on cycle 4 day 1, and then on cycle 7 day 1. The data were obtained in a study of OX40 agonist ivuxolimab in advanced cancers. The protocol was immunoSEQ multiplex PCR, while the TCRdb copy is restricted to in-frame clones and leaves out a portion. The table lists 35,000 to 50,000 clones, roughly 86% of them singletons. The origin of this receptor is an adult with an advanced solid tumor such as melanoma, head and neck, liver or kidney cancer. The material was CD4+ or CD8+ T cells sorted from blood, obtained in a trial of the OX40 agonist ivuxolimab. The chain is built from TRBV28 and TRBJ1-4, with TRBD1 as a possible D gene (5 bases). CDR3 coding DNA: TGTGCCAGCCGTTCGAAGGGGAGCGGGCTCAATGAAAAACTGTTTTTT. This gives the protein CASRSKGSGLNEKLFF.